The clone carrying this T cell receptor beta chain was observed a handful of times. Its specificity is unknown. These data come from a study of T cells in localized non-small cell lung cancer. Here immunoSEQ multiplex PCR was the method, and the copy in TCRdb shows in-frame clones only, minus some. The sample includes roughly 1,100 clones, 23% seen only once; the top ten take roughly 16%. The germline V and J ends were trimmed by 3 bases and 0 bases, with 11 bases remaining between them. Germline loops: CDR1 SGHNT, CDR2 YENEEA. There are 16 residues in the CDR3. Study findings and constraints: Longer survival (overall) was linked to higher T cell density in blood. Sequencing involved a lone tumor region, leaving heterogeneity possible.

The input for sequencing was normal lung tissue next to the tumor, taken before any cancer treatment. The chain links TRBV11-3 to TRBJ1-4; unclear D gene. The sequence was obtained from a female donor of 60 years or more with stage III lung adenocarcinoma. As DNA, the CDR3 is TGTGCCAGCAGCTTGGCTGATCCTTCAACTAATGAAAAACTGTTTTTT. Protein: CASSLADPSTNEKLFF. Together with reference TRBV11-3 and TRBJ1-4, the CDR3 gives the full variable domain: EAGVVQSPRYKIIEKKQPVAFWCNPISGHNTLYWYLQNLGQGPELLIRYENEEAVDDSQLPKDRFSAERLKGVDSTLKIQPAELGDSAVYLCASSLADPSTNEKLFFGSGTQLSVL.